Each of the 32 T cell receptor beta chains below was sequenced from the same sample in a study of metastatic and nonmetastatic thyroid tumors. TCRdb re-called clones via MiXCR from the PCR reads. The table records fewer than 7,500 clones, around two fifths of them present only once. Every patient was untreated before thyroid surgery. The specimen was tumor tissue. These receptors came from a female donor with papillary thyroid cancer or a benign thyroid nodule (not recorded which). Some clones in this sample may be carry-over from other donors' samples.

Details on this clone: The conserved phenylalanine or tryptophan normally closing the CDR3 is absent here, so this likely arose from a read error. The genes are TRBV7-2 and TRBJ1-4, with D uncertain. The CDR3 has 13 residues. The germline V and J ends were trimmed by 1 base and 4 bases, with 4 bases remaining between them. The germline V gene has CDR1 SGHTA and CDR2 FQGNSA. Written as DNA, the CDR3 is TGTGCCAGCAGCTTAGAGCTTAATGAAAAACTGTTTGTT. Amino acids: CASSLELNEKLFV.

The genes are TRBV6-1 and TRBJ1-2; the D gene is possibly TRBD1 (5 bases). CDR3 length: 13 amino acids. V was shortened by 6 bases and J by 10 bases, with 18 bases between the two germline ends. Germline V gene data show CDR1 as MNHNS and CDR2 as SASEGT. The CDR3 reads CASSLSQVGAYTF. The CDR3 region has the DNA TGTGCCAGCAGCCTTAGTCAGGTTGGGGCCTACACCTTC.

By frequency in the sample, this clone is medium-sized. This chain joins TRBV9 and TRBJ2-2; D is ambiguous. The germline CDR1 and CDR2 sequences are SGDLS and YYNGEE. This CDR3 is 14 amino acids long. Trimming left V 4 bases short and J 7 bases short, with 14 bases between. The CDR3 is CASSPVLVVGELFF. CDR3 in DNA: TGTGCCAGCAGCCCGGTTCTAGTAGTCGGGGAGCTGTTTTTT.

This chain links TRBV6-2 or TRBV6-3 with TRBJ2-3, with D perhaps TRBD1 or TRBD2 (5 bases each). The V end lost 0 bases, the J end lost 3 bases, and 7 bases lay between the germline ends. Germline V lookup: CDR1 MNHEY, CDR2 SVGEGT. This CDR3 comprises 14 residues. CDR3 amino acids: CASSYSGETDTQYF. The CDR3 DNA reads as TGTGCCAGCAGTTACTCGGGGGAGACAGATACGCAGTATTTT.

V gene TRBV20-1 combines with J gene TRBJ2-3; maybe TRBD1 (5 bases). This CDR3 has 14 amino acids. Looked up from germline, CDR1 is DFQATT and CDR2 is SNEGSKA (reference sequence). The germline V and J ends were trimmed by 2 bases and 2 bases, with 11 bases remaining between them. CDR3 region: CSARFRGTTDTQYF. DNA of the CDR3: TGCAGTGCTAGATTTAGGGGCACCACAGATACGCAGTATTTT.

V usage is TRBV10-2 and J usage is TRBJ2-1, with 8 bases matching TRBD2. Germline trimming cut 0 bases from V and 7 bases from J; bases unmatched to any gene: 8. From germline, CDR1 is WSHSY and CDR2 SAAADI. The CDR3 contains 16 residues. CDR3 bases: TGCGCCAGCAGTGAGTCCCATAGCGGGAAGGGAAATGAGCAGTTCTTC. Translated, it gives CASSESHSGKGNEQFF.

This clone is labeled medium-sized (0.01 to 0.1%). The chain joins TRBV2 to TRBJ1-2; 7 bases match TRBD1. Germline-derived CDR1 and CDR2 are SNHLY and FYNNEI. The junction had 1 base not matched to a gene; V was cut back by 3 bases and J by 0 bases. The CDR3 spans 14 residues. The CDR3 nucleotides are TGTGCCAGCAGTGATCAGGGGGCTAACTATGGCTACACCTTC. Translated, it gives CASSDQGANYGYTF.

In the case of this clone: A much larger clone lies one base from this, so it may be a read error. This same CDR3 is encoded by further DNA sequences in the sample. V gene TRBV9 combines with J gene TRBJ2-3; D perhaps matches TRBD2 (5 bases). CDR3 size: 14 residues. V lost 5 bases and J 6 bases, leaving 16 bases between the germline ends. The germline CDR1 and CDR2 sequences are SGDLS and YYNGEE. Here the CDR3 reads CASRGSGSADTQYF. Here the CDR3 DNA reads TGTGCCAGCAGGGGCAGTGGGAGCGCGGATACGCAGTATTTT.

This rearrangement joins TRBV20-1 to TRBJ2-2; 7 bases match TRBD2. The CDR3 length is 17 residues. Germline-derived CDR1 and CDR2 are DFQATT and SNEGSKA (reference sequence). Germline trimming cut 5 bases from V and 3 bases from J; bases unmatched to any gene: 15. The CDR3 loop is CSAPKPSGMADTGELFF. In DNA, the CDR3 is TGCAGTGCTCCGAAGCCGAGCGGGATGGCGGACACCGGGGAGCTGTTTTTT.

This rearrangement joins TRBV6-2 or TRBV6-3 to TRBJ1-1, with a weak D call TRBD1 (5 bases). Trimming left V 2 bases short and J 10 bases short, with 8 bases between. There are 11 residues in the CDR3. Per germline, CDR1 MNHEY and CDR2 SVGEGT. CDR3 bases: TGTGCCAGCAGTTACGGACAAGGAGCTTTCTTT. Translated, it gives CASSYGQGAFF.

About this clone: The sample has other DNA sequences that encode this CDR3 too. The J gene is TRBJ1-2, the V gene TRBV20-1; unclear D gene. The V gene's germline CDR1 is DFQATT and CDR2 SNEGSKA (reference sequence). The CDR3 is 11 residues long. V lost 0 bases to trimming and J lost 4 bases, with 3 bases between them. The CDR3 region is CSARDGYGYTF. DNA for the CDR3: TGCAGTGCTAGAGACGGCTATGGCTACACCTTC.

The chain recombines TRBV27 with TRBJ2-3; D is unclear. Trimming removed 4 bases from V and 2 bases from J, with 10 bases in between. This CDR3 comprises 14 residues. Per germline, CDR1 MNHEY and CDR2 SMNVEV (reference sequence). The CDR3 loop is CASSSPTYTDTQYF. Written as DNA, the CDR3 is TGTGCCAGCAGTTCCCCTACTTACACAGATACGCAGTATTTT.

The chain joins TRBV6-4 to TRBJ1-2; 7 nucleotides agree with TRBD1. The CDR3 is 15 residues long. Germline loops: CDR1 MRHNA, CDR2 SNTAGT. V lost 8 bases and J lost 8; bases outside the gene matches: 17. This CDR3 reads CASQQDQGIGGGYTF. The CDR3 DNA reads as TGTGCCAGCCAGCAAGATCAGGGTATAGGGGGCGGCTACACCTTC.

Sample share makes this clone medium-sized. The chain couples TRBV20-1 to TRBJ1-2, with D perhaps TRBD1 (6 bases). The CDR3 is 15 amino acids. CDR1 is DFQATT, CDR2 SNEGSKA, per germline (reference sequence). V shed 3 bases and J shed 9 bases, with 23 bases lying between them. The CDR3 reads CSARDLDLTGASYTF. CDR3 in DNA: TGCAGTGCTAGGGACCTCGATTTGACAGGTGCTAGCTACACCTTC.

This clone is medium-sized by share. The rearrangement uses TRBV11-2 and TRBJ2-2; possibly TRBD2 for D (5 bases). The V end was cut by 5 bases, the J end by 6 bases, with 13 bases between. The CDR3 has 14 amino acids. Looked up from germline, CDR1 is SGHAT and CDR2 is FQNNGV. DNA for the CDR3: TGTGCCAGCAGCCCGAGATCCGGGGCCGGGGAGCTGTTTTTT. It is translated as CASSPRSGAGELFF.

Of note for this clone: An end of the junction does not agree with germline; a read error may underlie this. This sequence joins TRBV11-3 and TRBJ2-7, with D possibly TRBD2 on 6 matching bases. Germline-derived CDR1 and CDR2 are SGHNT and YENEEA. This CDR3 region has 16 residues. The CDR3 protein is CASSREEGWSSYEQCF. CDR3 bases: TGTGCCAGCAGCCGCGAGGAGGGATGGAGCTCCTACGAGCAGTGCTTC.

The CDR3 sequence: CASSPTSGDKEFF. The CDR3 bases are TGTGCCAGCTCACCAACTAGCGGGGATAAGGAGTTCTTC. The chain has TRBV18 and TRBJ2-1, with 10 bases matching TRBD2. V lost 2 bases to trimming and J lost 14 bases; unmatched junction nucleotides: 6. There are 13 residues in the CDR3. Germline CDR1 KGHSH, CDR2 LQKENI.

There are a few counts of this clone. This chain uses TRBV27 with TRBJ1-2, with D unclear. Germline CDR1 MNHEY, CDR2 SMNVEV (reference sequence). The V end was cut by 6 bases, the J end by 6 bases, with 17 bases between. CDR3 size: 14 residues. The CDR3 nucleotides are TGTGCCAGCAGGGAGGGATGGCAGGAAGATGGCTACACCTTC. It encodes CASREGWQEDGYTF.

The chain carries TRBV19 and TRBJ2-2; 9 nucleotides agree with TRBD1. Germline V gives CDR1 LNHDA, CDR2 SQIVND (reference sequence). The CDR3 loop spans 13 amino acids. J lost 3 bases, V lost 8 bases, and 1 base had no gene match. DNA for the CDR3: TGTGCCAGTGACAGGGGGTACACCGGGGAGCTGTTTTTT. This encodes CASDRGYTGELFF.

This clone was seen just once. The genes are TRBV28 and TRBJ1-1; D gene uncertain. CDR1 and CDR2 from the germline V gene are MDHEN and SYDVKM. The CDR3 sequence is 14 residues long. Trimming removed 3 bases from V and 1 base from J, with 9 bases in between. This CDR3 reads CASSFALPNTEAFF. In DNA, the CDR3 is TGTGCCAGCAGTTTCGCACTTCCGAACACTGAAGCTTTCTTT. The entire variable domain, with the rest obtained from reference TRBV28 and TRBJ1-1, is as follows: DVKVTQSSRYLVKRTGEKVFLECVQDMDHENMFWYRQDPGLGLRLIYFSYDVKMKEKGDIPEGYSVSREKKERFSLILESASTNQTSMYLCASSFALPNTEAFFGQGTRLTVV.

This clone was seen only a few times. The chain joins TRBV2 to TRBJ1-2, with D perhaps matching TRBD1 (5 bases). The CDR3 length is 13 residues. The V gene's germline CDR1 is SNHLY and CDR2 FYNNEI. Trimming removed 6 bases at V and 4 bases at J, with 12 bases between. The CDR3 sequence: CASSETVAYGYTF. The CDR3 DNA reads TGTGCCAGCAGCGAGACAGTAGCCTATGGCTACACCTTC.

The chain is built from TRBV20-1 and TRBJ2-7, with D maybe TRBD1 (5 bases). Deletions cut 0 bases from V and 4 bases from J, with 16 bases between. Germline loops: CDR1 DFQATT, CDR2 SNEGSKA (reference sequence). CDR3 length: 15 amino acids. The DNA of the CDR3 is TGCAGTGCTAGAGATGAGGAAGGGGCCACATACGAGCAGTACTTC. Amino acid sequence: CSARDEEGATYEQYF.

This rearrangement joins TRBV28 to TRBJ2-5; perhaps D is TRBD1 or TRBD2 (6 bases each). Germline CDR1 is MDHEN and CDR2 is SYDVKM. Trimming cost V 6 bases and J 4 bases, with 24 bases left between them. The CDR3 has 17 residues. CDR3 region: CASSKIGGRGAGETQYF. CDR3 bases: TGTGCCAGCAGCAAAATTGGGGGAAGGGGGGCCGGAGAGACCCAGTACTTC. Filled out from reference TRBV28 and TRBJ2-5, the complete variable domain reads DVKVTQSSRYLVKRTGEKVFLECVQDMDHENMFWYRQDPGLGLRLIYFSYDVKMKEKGDIPEGYSVSREKKERFSLILESASTNQTSMYLCASSKIGGRGAGETQYFGPGTRLLVL.

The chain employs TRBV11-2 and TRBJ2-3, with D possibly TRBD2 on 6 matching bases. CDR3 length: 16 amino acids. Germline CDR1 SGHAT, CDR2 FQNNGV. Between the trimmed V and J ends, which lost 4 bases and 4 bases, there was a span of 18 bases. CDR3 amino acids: CASSSRGWDSADTQYF. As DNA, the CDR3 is TGTGCCAGCAGCTCCCGGGGGTGGGATTCGGCAGATACGCAGTATTTT.

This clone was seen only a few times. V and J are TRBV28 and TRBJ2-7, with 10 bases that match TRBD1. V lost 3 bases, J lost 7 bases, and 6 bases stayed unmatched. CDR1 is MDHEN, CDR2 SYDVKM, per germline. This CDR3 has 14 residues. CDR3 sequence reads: CASSLPGQGYEQYF. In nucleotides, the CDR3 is TGTGCCAGCAGTTTGCCGGGACAGGGGTATGAGCAGTACTTC.

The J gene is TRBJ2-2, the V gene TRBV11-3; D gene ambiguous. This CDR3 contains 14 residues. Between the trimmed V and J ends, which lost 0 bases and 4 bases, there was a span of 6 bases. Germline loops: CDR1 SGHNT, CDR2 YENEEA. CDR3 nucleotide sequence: TGTGCCAGCAGCTTAGATCACATCACCGGGGAGCTGTTTTTT. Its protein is CASSLDHITGELFF.

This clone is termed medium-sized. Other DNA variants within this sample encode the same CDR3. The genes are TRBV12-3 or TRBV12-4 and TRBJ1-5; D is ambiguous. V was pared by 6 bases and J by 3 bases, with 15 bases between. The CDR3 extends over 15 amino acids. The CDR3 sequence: CASSLKAGFNQPQHF. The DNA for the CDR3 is TGTGCCAGCAGCCTAAAGGCTGGTTTCAATCAGCCCCAGCATTTT.

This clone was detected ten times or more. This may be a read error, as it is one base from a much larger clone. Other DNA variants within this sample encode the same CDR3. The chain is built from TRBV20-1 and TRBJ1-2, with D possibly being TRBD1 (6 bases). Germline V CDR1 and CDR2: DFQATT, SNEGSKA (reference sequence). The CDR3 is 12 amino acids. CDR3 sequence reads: CSAREHRVGYTF. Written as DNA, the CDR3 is TGCAGCGCTAGAGAACACAGGGTGGGCTACACCTTC.

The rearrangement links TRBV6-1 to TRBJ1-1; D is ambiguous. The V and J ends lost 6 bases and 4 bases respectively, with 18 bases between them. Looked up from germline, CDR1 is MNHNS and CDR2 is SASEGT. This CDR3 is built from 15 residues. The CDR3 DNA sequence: TGTGCCAGCAGACCCCCACGGGGAGGGAGCACTGAAGCTTTCTTT. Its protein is CASRPPRGGSTEAFF.

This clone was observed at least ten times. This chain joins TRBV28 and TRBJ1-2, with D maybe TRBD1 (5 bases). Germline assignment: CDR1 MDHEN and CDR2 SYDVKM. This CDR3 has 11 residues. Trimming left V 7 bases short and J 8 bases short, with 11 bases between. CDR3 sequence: CASMFGGGYTF. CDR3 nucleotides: TGTGCCAGCATGTTCGGGGGGGGCTACACCTTC.

CDR3 loop: CASRRGQNYGYTF. CDR3 bases: TGTGCCAGCCGACGGGGACAGAACTATGGCTACACCTTC. The chain links TRBV18 to TRBJ1-2, with TRBD1 matching over 7 bases. CDR1 is KGHSH and CDR2 is LQKENI in the germline V gene. Trimming at V came to 8 bases and at J to 2 bases, leaving 5 bases not matched to a gene. CDR3 length equals 13 residues.

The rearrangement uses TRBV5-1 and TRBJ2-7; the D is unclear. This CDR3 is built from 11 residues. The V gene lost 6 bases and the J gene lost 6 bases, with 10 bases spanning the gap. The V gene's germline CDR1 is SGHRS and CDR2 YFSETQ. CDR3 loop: CASTLRGEQYF. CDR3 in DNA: TGCGCCAGCACCCTAAGAGGCGAGCAGTACTTC.